This is a list of T cell receptor beta chains from one sample in a study of blood T cell repertoires in COVID-19. Assay: immunoSEQ multiplex PCR; the TCRdb copy retains only in-frame clones and omits some. The sample records about 190,000 clones, roughly 80% being singletons. Sequencing was carried out using peripheral blood. The receptors come from a man in his fifties or sixties who had recovered from COVID-19. The CDR3 runs from the conserved cysteine through the conserved F or W. The order of the fields is clone size, D gene, J gene, V gene, CDR3 protein, CDR3 DNA. A D gene is named only where the DNA matches it firmly. Clone sizes are given selectively: once, few, many, or a class where the clone is expanded.

- - TRBJ1-5 TRBV9 CASSSLGGSNQPQHF TGTGCCAGCAGCTCTCTCGGGGGATCCAATCAGCCCCAGCATTTT
- TRBD2 TRBJ2-7 TRBV5-1 CASTGAGGSYEQYF TGCGCCAGCACCGGAGCGGGAGGCTCCTACGAGCAGTACTTC
- TRBD2 TRBJ2-7 TRBV27 CASSISGTTPLEQYF TGTGCCAGCAGTATTAGCGGGACAACCCCTCTGGAGCAGTACTTC
- - TRBJ2-3 TRBV11-2 CASSENPSSSTDTQYF TGTGCCAGCAGCGAGAATCCCTCGTCTAGCACAGATACGCAGTATTTT
- - TRBJ1-4 TRBV6-6 CASSYGGTNEKLFF TGTGCCAGCAGTTACGGGGGCACGAATGAAAAACTGTTTTTT
- TRBD1 TRBJ2-5 TRBV5-1 CASIRGTGGIGETQYF TGCGCCAGCATACGGGGAACAGGGGGCATTGGAGAGACCCAGTACTTC
- TRBD1 TRBJ2-5 TRBV11-3 CASSRDREETQYF TGTGCCAGCAGCAGGGACAGGGAAGAGACCCAGTACTTC
- TRBD2 TRBJ2-7 TRBV3-1/TRBV3-2 CASIPPAGGPRYEQYF TGTGCCAGCATCCCCCCGGCGGGAGGGCCTAGGTACGAGCAGTACTTC
- TRBD2 TRBJ2-1 TRBV24-1 CATSDQAGTSASSYNEQFF TGTGCCACCAGTGATCAAGCCGGGACTAGCGCTAGCTCCTACAATGAGCAGTTCTTC
- - TRBJ1-2 TRBV24-1 CATEITGNGYTF TGTGCCACCGAGATAACAGGGAACGGCTACACCTTC
once TRBD2 TRBJ2-5 TRBV28 CAIEGGGRETQYF TGTGCCATCGAGGGCGGGGGTAGGGAGACCCAGTACTTC
many - TRBJ2-5 TRBV12-5 CASGLGGQETQYF TGTGCTAGTGGTCTAGGAGGCCAAGAGACCCAGTACTTC
- TRBD1 TRBJ2-2 TRBV7-9 CASSSEQGAHTGELFF TGTGCCAGCAGCTCCGAACAGGGGGCACACACCGGGGAGCTGTTTTTT
- - TRBJ2-7 TRBV6-5 CASPGSENSYEQYF TGTGCCAGCCCCGGGTCCGAAAATTCCTACGAGCAGTACTTC
- - TRBJ2-5 TRBV20-1 CSVGGKETQYF TGCAGTGTAGGCGGGAAGGAGACCCAGTACTTC
medium-sized - TRBJ2-7 TRBV19 CASGGTDAYEQYF TGTGCCAGTGGGGGGACAGACGCCTACGAGCAGTACTTC
- - TRBJ2-7 TRBV4-1 CASSQVTGDEQYF TGCGCCAGCAGCCAAGTGACAGGAGACGAGCAGTACTTC
few - TRBJ2-3 TRBV19 CASSPLAISTDTQYF TGTGCCAGTAGTCCCCTAGCGATTAGCACAGATACGCAGTATTTT
- - TRBJ2-1 TRBV7-2 CASSLISEGEQFF TGTGCCAGCAGCTTAATCAGCGAGGGTGAGCAGTTCTTC
- - TRBJ2-5 TRBV10-3 CAISDHGETQYF TGTGCCATCAGTGACCACGGAGAGACCCAGTACTTC
- TRBD2 TRBJ2-1 TRBV11-2 CASSPRLAGVYNEQFF TGTGCCAGCAGCCCTCGACTAGCGGGAGTGTACAATGAGCAGTTCTTC
- - TRBJ1-1 TRBV7-8 CASSSNTNTEAFF TGTGCCAGCAGCTCGAACACGAACACTGAAGCTTTCTTT
- TRBD1 TRBJ2-7 TRBV2 CASRDRTTYEQYF TGTGCCAGCAGGGACAGGACAACCTACGAGCAGTACTTC
- TRBD2 TRBJ2-5 TRBV28 CASSSRTSGIQETQYF TGTGCCAGCAGTAGTCGTACTAGCGGAATCCAAGAGACCCAGTACTTC
- - TRBJ2-2 TRBV18 CASSPGQNHGELFF TGTGCCAGCTCACCAGGACAGAACCACGGGGAGCTGTTTTTT
- - TRBJ1-1 TRBV21-1 CASKGQGDQGDTEAFF TGTGCCAGCAAGGGGCAAGGGGACCAGGGGGACACTGAAGCTTTCTTT
once - TRBJ2-5 TRBV9 CASSVVGGEAETQYF TGTGCCAGCAGCGTAGTGGGGGGAGAGGCAGAGACCCAGTACTTC
- - TRBJ2-1 TRBV5-1 CASSLAASSYNEQFF TGCGCCAGCAGCTTGGCTGCGAGCTCCTACAATGAGCAGTTCTTC
few - TRBJ1-1 TRBV2 CASSYIGQNKAFF TGTGCCAGCAGTTACATAGGACAGAATAAAGCTTTCTTT
- TRBD1 TRBJ1-2 TRBV5-6 CASSLGGQVFNGYTF TGTGCCAGCAGCTTGGGCGGACAGGTCTTCAATGGCTACACCTTC
- TRBD2 TRBJ2-5 TRBV6-1 CASSELAEETQYF TGTGCCAGCAGTGAGCTAGCGGAAGAGACCCAGTACTTC
- - TRBJ1-1 TRBV28 CASRPTGNTNTEAFF TGTGCCAGCAGACCCACAGGGAACACGAACACTGAAGCTTTCTTT
- TRBD2 TRBJ2-1 TRBV28 CASSFSGGGAYNEQFF TGTGCCAGCAGTTTTAGCGGGGGCGGCGCCTACAATGAGCAGTTCTTC
- - TRBJ1-6 TRBV6-5 CASRKQGRHSPLHF TGTGCCAGCAGAAAACAGGGAAGGCATTCACCCCTCCACTTT
once - TRBJ2-5 TRBV7-9 CASSPQNQETQYF TGTGCCAGCAGCCCCCAAAACCAAGAGACCCAGTACTTC
- - TRBJ2-1 TRBV7-2 CASSYIAGNEQFF TGTGCCAGCAGTTACATCGCGGGCAATGAGCAGTTCTTC
- - TRBJ2-7 TRBV18 CASSKQEKYEQYF TGTGCCAGCTCAAAACAGGAGAAGTACGAGCAGTACTTC
- - TRBJ1-1 TRBV27 CASRGVSRGWGTEAFF TGTGCCAGCAGAGGGGTAAGTAGGGGTTGGGGCACTGAAGCTTTCTTT
- - TRBJ2-3 TRBV20-1 CSAIRGDTQYF TGCAGTGCTATCAGGGGAGATACGCAGTATTTT
- - TRBJ2-1 TRBV9 CASSVNVGASYNEQFF TGTGCCAGCAGCGTAAATGTGGGGGCGTCCTACAATGAGCAGTTCTTC
- TRBD2 TRBJ2-1 TRBV9 CASSVVPGGHNEQFF TGTGCCAGCAGCGTAGTGCCGGGAGGGCACAATGAGCAGTTCTTC
- TRBD1 TRBJ2-7 TRBV29-1 CSVKTGTEQYF TGCAGCGTTAAGACAGGGACCGAGCAGTACTTC
- - TRBJ2-7 TRBV3-1/TRBV3-2 CASSQARFYEQYF TGTGCCAGCAGCCAAGCTAGATTCTACGAGCAGTACTTC
- - TRBJ2-1 TRBV11-2 CASSQDYNEQFF TGTGCCAGCAGCCAGGACTACAATGAGCAGTTCTTC
- - TRBJ2-1 TRBV7-3 CASSLSSGEREQFF TGTGCCAGCAGCTTATCGTCGGGAGAACGGGAACAGTTCTTC
- - TRBJ2-2 TRBV19 CATFTGNTGELFF TGTGCCACCTTTACCGGGAACACCGGGGAGCTGTTTTTT
once - TRBJ1-4 TRBV2 CASYAPSGDDEKLFF TGTGCCAGCTATGCTCCCAGCGGGGATGATGAAAAACTGTTTTTT